Below, 23 T cell receptor beta chains from the same sample are listed, as sequenced in a study of OX40 agonist ivuxolimab in advanced cancers. TCRdb's copy holds only in-frame clones and misses some; the assay was immunoSEQ multiplex PCR. The table includes about 58,000 clones, 75% to 85% detected once. This specimen was CD4+ or CD8+ T cells sorted from blood, taken in a trial of the OX40 agonist ivuxolimab. The source of these receptors is an adult with an advanced solid tumor such as melanoma, head and neck, liver or kidney cancer.

This chain joins TRBV7-9 and TRBJ2-1; TRBD2 is a possible D gene (6 bases). The CDR3 is made up of 14 amino acids. Deletions cut 1 base from V and 11 bases from J, with 15 bases between. Germline V gene sequence: CDR1 SEHNR, CDR2 FQNEAQ (reference sequence). CDR3 coding DNA: TGTGCCAGCAGCTTAGGAGAGGGGACTGCCAAGCAGTTCTTC. As protein: CASSLGEGTAKQFF.

This chain links TRBV5-1 with TRBJ2-5; 8 bases line up with TRBD2. V lost 4 bases and J lost 5; bases outside the gene matches: 13. This CDR3 spans 16 amino acids. Germline CDR1 reads SGHRS; CDR2 reads YFSETQ. CDR3 nucleotides: TGCGCCAGCAGCCGCCTCCCGCGGGGGGCCGGGGAGACCCAGTACTTC. This codes for CASSRLPRGAGETQYF.

This chain joins TRBV9 and TRBJ1-4, with a weak D call TRBD1 (5 bases). V lost 10 bases and J lost 5, with 15 bases in between. CDR1 is SGDLS and CDR2 is YYNGEE in the germline V gene. The CDR3 has 13 amino acids. The CDR3, as DNA: TGTGCCTGCCGGCGGAGGGGCAATGAAAAACTGTTTTTT. This gives the protein CACRRRGNEKLFF. Full variable domain (rest looked up from reference TRBV9 and TRBJ1-4): DSGVTQTPKHLITATGQRVTLRCSPRSGDLSVYWYQQSLDQGLQFLIQYYNGEERAKGNILERFSAQQFPDLHSELNLSSLELGDSALYFCACRRRGNEKLFFGSGTQLSVL.

The V gene is TRBV11-2, the J gene TRBJ2-5; TRBD1 matches 7 bases. The CDR3 consists of 14 residues. Trimming took 5 bases from V and 2 from J; bases not matched to a gene: 5. The V gene's germline CDR1 is SGHAT and CDR2 FQNNGV. The CDR3 DNA is TGTGCCAGCAGCGAAGGGACAGTACAAGAGACCCAGTACTTC. Translation gives CASSEGTVQETQYF.

This clone has a single count. This chain joins TRBV5-1 and TRBJ2-7; a possible D gene is TRBD2 (5 bases). Trimming took 3 bases from V and 0 from J, leaving 10 bases between them. Germline V gene data show CDR1 as SGHRS and CDR2 as YFSETQ. This CDR3 is built from 14 residues. In DNA, the CDR3 is TGCGCCAGCAGCTCGACGGGAAGCTCCTACGAGCAGTACTTC. Residues: CASSSTGSSYEQYF.

This rearrangement joins TRBV6-5 to TRBJ2-7; D might be TRBD1 (5 bases). Per germline, CDR1 MNHEY and CDR2 SVGAGI. Trimming cost V 5 bases and J 1 base, with 6 bases left between them. This CDR3 has 12 residues. CDR3 amino acids: CASSGASYEQYF. The CDR3 bases are TGTGCCAGCAGTGGGGCATCCTACGAGCAGTACTTC.

V and J are TRBV6-5 and TRBJ1-3; D is ambiguous. From germline, CDR1 is MNHEY and CDR2 SVGAGI. V was cut by 2 bases and J by 4 bases, with 12 bases left in between. The CDR3 totals 15 residues. CDR3 DNA sequence: TGTGCCAGCAGTTACGTCCGGACGGGCGGAAACACCATATATTTT. It specifies CASSYVRTGGNTIYF.

This chain links TRBV5-1 with TRBJ2-1, with D perhaps assigned TRBD1 or TRBD2 (5 bases each). V was clipped by 0 bases and J by 0 bases, with 10 bases between them. The CDR3 length is 16 residues. Germline CDR1 SGHRS, CDR2 YFSETQ. The CDR3 DNA follows: TGCGCCAGCAGCTTGGCTGGGGGTAGCTCCTACAATGAGCAGTTCTTC. Amino acids: CASSLAGGSSYNEQFF.

The DNA for the CDR3 is TGTGCCAGCAGTGAGGGGGAATGGGCTGCGGGGGGACGCCAGCCCCAGCATTTT. Translating it yields CASSEGEWAAGGRQPQHF. The chain joins TRBV6-1 to TRBJ1-5, with a tentative D call TRBD1 (5 bases). Trimming removed 3 bases at V and 7 bases at J, with 25 bases between. In germline, CDR1 is MNHNS, CDR2 SASEGT. The CDR3 totals 18 residues.

This clone was detected a few times. CDR3 amino acids: CASSLAWGLANTGELFF. The CDR3 DNA follows: TGTGCCAGCAGCTTAGCGTGGGGGTTAGCGAACACCGGGGAGCTGTTTTTT. The rearrangement joins TRBV7-8 to TRBJ2-2, with D perhaps assigned TRBD1 or TRBD2 (5 bases each). V was pared by 0 bases and J by 0 bases, with 11 bases between. CDR3 length: 17 amino acids. Per the germline V gene, CDR1 is SGHVS and CDR2 is FQNEAQ.

The chain has TRBV11-2 and TRBJ1-4, with no clear D. The CDR3 is made up of 15 amino acids. Trimming removed 5 bases from V and 8 bases from J, with 18 bases in between. Germline lookup yields CDR1 SGHAT and CDR2 FQNNGV. The CDR3 sequence: CASSETYPRKEKLFF. DNA of the CDR3: TGTGCCAGCAGCGAAACCTACCCGCGGAAGGAAAAACTGTTTTTT.

The chain couples TRBV6-6 to TRBJ2-7; D unresolved. This CDR3 is 14 amino acids long. V was pared by 8 bases and J by 3 bases, with 17 bases between. Germline CDR1 reads MNHNY; CDR2 reads SVGAGI (reference sequence). The DNA for the CDR3 is TGTGCCAGCGCAGCCAACACTAATCGCTACGAGCAGTACTTC. Amino acids: CASAANTNRYEQYF.

There are a few counts of this clone. The gene calls are TRBV18 and TRBJ1-1; TRBD1 is a possible D gene (5 bases). The CDR3 totals 14 residues. Looked up from germline, CDR1 is KGHSH and CDR2 is LQKENI. Trimming removed 1 base from V and 1 base from J, with 7 bases in between. Written as DNA, the CDR3 is TGTGCCAGCTCACCACTACAGGAGAACACTGAAGCTTTCTTT. Translated, it gives CASSPLQENTEAFF. The full variable domain, its missing parts supplied by reference TRBV18 and TRBJ1-1, is NAGVMQNPRHLVRRRGQEARLRCSPMKGHSHVYWYRQLPEEGLKFMVYLQKENIIDESGMPKERFSAEFPKEGPSILRIQQVVRGDSAAYFCASSPLQENTEAFFGQGTRLTVV.

The V and J genes are TRBV19 and TRBJ1-1; 9 nucleotides line up with TRBD1. The V segment lost 7 bases and the J segment 1 base; nucleotides outside the gene matches: 7. CDR1 LNHDA and CDR2 SQIVND come from the germline V gene (reference sequence). The CDR3 sequence is 15 residues long. The CDR3 DNA reads as TGTGCCAGTATTCCTAGGACAGGGGCGAACACTGAAGCTTTCTTT. It specifies CASIPRTGANTEAFF.

V and J are TRBV5-1 and TRBJ2-5; maybe TRBD1 (5 bases). Trimming left V 2 bases short and J 3 bases short, with 14 bases between. In germline, CDR1 is SGHRS, CDR2 YFSETQ. The CDR3 is 15 residues long. The CDR3 DNA sequence: TGCGCCAGCAGCTTATCAGGGTCTGTTGAAGAGACCCAGTACTTC. It encodes CASSLSGSVEETQYF. Using reference TRBV5-1 and TRBJ2-5 for the parts outside the CDR3, the full variable domain is KAGVTQTPRYLIKTRGQQVTLSCSPISGHRSVSWYQQTPGQGLQFLFEYFSETQRNKGNFPGRFSGRQFSNSRSEMNVSTLELGDSALYLCASSLSGSVEETQYFGPGTRLLVL.

V usage is TRBV29-1 and J usage is TRBJ1-2, with 7 bases fitting TRBD1. The CDR3 runs to 11 residues. V dropped 6 bases and J dropped 8; count of bases not matched to a gene: 6. Germline V CDR1 and CDR2: SQVTM, ANQGSEA. CDR3 coding DNA: TGCAGCGTGGGGGACAGAGGGGGCTACACCTTC. Residues: CSVGDRGGYTF.

This chain connects TRBV5-1 to TRBJ2-3; D gene ambiguous. With 1 base removed from V and 0 bases from J, the gap between germline ends came to 0 bases. This CDR3 is 12 amino acids long. CDR1 and CDR2 from the germline V gene are SGHRS and YFSETQ. The CDR3 here is CASSLSTDTQYF. The CDR3 DNA sequence: TGCGCCAGCAGCTTGAGCACAGATACGCAGTATTTT.

This clone was found once. J is TRBJ1-4 and V is TRBV19; D perhaps matches TRBD1 (6 bases). This CDR3 region has 14 residues. Germline loops: CDR1 LNHDA, CDR2 SQIVND (reference sequence). Between the trimmed V and J ends, which lost 1 base and 4 bases, there was a span of 7 bases. The CDR3: CASSIAGVNEKLFF. Here the CDR3 DNA reads TGTGCCAGTAGTATAGCAGGGGTTAATGAAAAACTGTTTTTT.

The V gene is TRBV20-1, the J gene TRBJ2-5; no clear D. Germline V gene lookup returns CDR1 DFQATT and CDR2 SNEGSKA (reference sequence). Trimming took 2 bases from V and 4 from J, leaving 5 bases between them. The CDR3 contains 11 residues. This CDR3 is CSARWRETQYF. The CDR3 DNA sequence: TGCAGTGCTAGATGGCGAGAGACCCAGTACTTC.

This chain uses TRBV2 with TRBJ1-2; D may be TRBD1 (6 bases). V lost 4 bases and J lost 0, with 12 bases in between. Per germline, CDR1 SNHLY and CDR2 FYNNEI. This CDR3 is 15 amino acids long. The CDR3 sequence: CASSGLKGANYGYTF. Written as DNA, the CDR3 is TGTGCCAGCAGTGGGTTGAAGGGGGCTAACTATGGCTACACCTTC.

CDR3 region: CASSFGDRVSETQYF. The CDR3 bases are TGTGCCAGCAGCTTTGGGGACAGGGTTTCAGAGACCCAGTACTTC. This chain uses TRBV13 with TRBJ2-5; TRBD1 aligns across 9 bases. Germline V lookup: CDR1 PRHDT, CDR2 FYEKMQ (reference sequence). The CDR3 length is 15 residues. V lost 3 bases to trimming and J lost 4 bases; unmatched junction nucleotides: 6.

The chain recombines TRBV6-6 with TRBJ2-7; D is ambiguous. CDR3 length equals 15 residues. V was trimmed by 0 bases and J by 2 bases, leaving 11 bases between them. Germline values: CDR1 MNHNY, CDR2 SVGAGI (reference sequence). The DNA for the CDR3 is TGTGCCAGCAGTTACTCAATAGGGCATACCTACGAGCAGTACTTC. Its translation is CASSYSIGHTYEQYF.

On this clone: Compared with germline, one end of the junction differs, possibly owing to a read error. The V gene is TRBV20-1, the J gene TRBJ1-2; D might be TRBD1 (6 bases). The length of the CDR3 is 11 residues. Germline CDR1 reads DFQATT; CDR2 reads SNEGSKA (reference sequence). In nucleotides, the CDR3 is TGCAGTGCTGGAGAAACAGGGGGCTACACCTTC. Encoded protein: CSAGETGGYTF.